Listed here are 9 T cell receptor beta chains from one sample, sequenced in a study of T cells after posttransplantation cyclophosphamide. Cyclophosphamide on days +3 and +4 followed busulfan-fludarabine conditioning and a marrow graft. Assay: immunoSEQ multiplex PCR; the TCRdb copy retains only in-frame clones and omits some. In the table there are under 6,000 clones, 72% of which are singletons. The sample consisted of PBMCs, taken 362 days after allogeneic stem cell transplant with posttransplant cyclophosphamide. The receptors were gathered from a male patient over 55 who received an allogeneic stem cell transplant from an unrelated donor, was CMV-positive, and had acute GVHD only. Some T cells may trace back to the graft donor.

This chain links TRBV7-3 with TRBJ2-1; TRBD1 matches 9 bases. CDR1 and CDR2 (germline): SGHTA, FQGTGA. The CDR3 has 16 amino acids. Germline trimming cut 6 bases from V and 6 bases from J; bases unmatched to any gene: 12. The CDR3 nucleotides are TGTGCCAGCAGTCAAGGGGGGGGACAGGGTGTCAATGAGCAGTTCTTC. It specifies CASSQGGGQGVNEQFF.

This clone has only a few counts. V is TRBV30 and J is TRBJ2-1, with D unresolved. The CDR3 has 10 amino acids. The ends were cut back, 7 bases at V and 7 bases at J, with 8 bases in the middle. CDR1 GTSNPN and CDR2 SVGIG come from the germline V gene (reference sequence). CDR3 residues: CALSPNEQFF. CDR3 DNA: TGTGCCTTATCTCCGAATGAGCAGTTCTTC.

The chain employs TRBV6-5 and TRBJ2-1, with D perhaps matching TRBD1 (6 bases). Trimming removed 0 bases from V and 5 bases from J, with 11 bases in between. The CDR3 covers 15 residues. Germline CDR1 reads MNHEY; CDR2 reads SVGAGI. As DNA, the CDR3 is TGTGCCAGCAGTTACTCTAATACAGGGAACAATGAGCAGTTCTTC. Amino acids: CASSYSNTGNNEQFF.

The chain is built from TRBV25-1 and TRBJ1-2, with TRBD1 identical over 8 bases. Germline loops: CDR1 MGHDK, CDR2 SYGVNS. Trimming at V came to 11 bases and at J to 3 bases, leaving 2 bases not matched to a gene. This CDR3 has 11 residues. Here the CDR3 reads CARQGHYGYTF. The CDR3 DNA sequence: TGTGCCCGACAGGGGCACTATGGCTACACCTTC.

The V gene is TRBV6-5, the J gene TRBJ2-1, with D perhaps matching TRBD1 (6 bases). This CDR3 contains 15 residues. The V end lost 11 bases, the J end lost 4 bases, and 21 bases lay between the germline ends. Germline V gene lookup returns CDR1 MNHEY and CDR2 SVGAGI. The CDR3 here is CAAMARGRRYNEQFF. Written as DNA, the CDR3 is TGTGCCGCAATGGCCAGGGGCCGTCGATACAATGAGCAGTTCTTC.

The V and J genes are TRBV4-1 and TRBJ1-2, with D perhaps TRBD1 (6 bases). Looked up from germline, CDR1 is MGHRA and CDR2 is YSYEKL. There are 16 residues in the CDR3. Trimming shortened V by 3 bases and J by 1 base, and 15 bases separated the two germline ends. CDR3: CASSQDGQTYNYGYTF. In DNA, the CDR3 is TGCGCCAGCAGCCAGGATGGACAGACGTATAACTATGGCTACACCTTC.

This clone was seen only a few times. This rearrangement joins TRBV2 to TRBJ1-1; TRBD1 matches at 8 bases. Germline CDR1 is SNHLY and CDR2 is FYNNEI. Germline trimming cut 6 bases from V and 0 bases from J; bases unmatched to any gene: 6. This CDR3 region has 15 residues. The CDR3 region is CASRPRQGLNTEAFF. Written as DNA, the CDR3 is TGTGCCAGCAGGCCGCGACAGGGGTTGAACACTGAAGCTTTCTTT.

V gene TRBV19 combines with J gene TRBJ2-1; a possible D gene is TRBD2 (5 bases). The ends were cut back, 6 bases at V and 9 bases at J, with 18 bases in the middle. CDR1 LNHDA and CDR2 SQIVND come from the germline V gene (reference sequence). The CDR3 has 14 residues. The CDR3 bases are TGTGCCAGTAGCGCAGTGGCGGGCGCCCCTGAGCAGTTCTTC. It yields the protein CASSAVAGAPEQFF. Full variable domain (rest looked up from reference TRBV19 and TRBJ2-1): DGGITQSPKYLFRKEGQNVTLSCEQNLNHDAMYWYRQDPGQGLRLIYYSQIVNDFQKGDIAEGYSVSREKKESFPLTVTSAQKNPTAFYLCASSAVAGAPEQFFGPGTRLTVL.

The chain links TRBV18 to TRBJ1-1; a weak D match, TRBD1 (6 bases). CDR1 KGHSH and CDR2 LQKENI come from the germline V gene. V was trimmed by 4 bases and J by 1 base, leaving 10 bases between them. The CDR3 length is 14 residues. The CDR3: CASSQGQRNTEAFF. The CDR3 nucleotides are TGTGCCAGCTCACAAGGACAGAGGAACACTGAAGCTTTCTTT.